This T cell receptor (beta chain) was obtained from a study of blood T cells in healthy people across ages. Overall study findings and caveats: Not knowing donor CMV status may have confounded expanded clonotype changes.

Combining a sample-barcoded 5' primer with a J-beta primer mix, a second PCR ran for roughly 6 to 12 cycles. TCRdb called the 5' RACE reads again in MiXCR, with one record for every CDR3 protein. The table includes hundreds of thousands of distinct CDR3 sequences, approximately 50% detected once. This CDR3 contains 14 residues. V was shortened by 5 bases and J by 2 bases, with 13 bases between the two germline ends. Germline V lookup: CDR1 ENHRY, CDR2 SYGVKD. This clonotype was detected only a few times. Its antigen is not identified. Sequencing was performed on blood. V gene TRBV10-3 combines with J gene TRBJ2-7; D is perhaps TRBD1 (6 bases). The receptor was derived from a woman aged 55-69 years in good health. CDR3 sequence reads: CAISQGPSAYEQYF. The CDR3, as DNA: TGTGCCATCAGTCAGGGGCCCTCTGCCTACGAGCAGTACTTC.